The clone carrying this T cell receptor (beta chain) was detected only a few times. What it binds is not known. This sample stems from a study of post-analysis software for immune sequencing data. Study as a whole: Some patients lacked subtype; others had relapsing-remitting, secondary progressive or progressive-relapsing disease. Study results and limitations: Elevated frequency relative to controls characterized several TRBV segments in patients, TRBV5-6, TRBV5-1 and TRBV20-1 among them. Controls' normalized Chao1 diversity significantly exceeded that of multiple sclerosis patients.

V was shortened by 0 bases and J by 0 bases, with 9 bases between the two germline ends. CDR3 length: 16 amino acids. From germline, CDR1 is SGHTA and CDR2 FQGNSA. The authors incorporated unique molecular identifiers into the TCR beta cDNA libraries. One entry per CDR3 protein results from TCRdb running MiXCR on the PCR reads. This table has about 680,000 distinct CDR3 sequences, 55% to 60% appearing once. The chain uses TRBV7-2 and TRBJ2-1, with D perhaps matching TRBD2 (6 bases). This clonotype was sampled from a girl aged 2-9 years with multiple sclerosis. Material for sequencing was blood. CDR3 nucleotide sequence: TGTGCCAGCAGCTTAGCGGAGGGAATCTCCTACAATGAGCAGTTCTTC. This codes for CASSLAEGISYNEQFF. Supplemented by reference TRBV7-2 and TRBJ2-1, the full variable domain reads GAGVSQSPSNKVTEKGKDVELRCDPISGHTALYWYRQSLGQGLEFLIYFQGNSAPDKSGLPSDRFSAERTGGSVSTLTIQRTQQEDSAVYLCASSLAEGISYNEQFFGPGTRLTVL.